The text below deals with one T cell receptor (beta chain). What it binds is not known. The study pooled second doses at about 4 or about 12 weeks. These data originate in a study of T cell responses to AZD1222 COVID-19 vaccine. Study-wide points: Only a handful of AZD1222 recipients tested seropositive at baseline. Unmutated regions of variants are reportedly targeted by nearly half of spike-specific TCRs. Increased Spike-specific TCR breadth and depth were observed after two AZD1222 doses.

TCRdb's table, derived via immunoSEQ multiplex PCR, lists solely in-frame clones and lacks some. The table shows about 21,000 clones, with around 82% occurring only once. Germline V CDR1 and CDR2: LNHDA, SQIVND (reference sequence). The V gene lost 8 bases and the J gene lost 7 bases, with 18 bases spanning the gap. The CDR3 loop spans 15 amino acids. The sequencing used peripheral blood, collected 28 days after the second AZD1222 dose. The TCR sequence derives from an adult who received the AZD1222 COVID-19 vaccine. The V call is TRBV19, the J call TRBJ1-6; D not resolved. CDR3 residues: CASRGGRASNSPLHF. CDR3 in DNA: TGTGCCAGTCGGGGAGGTAGGGCGTCGAATTCACCCCTCCACTTT.